This T cell receptor beta chain was identified during a study of blood T cell repertoires in COVID-19. Study-level background: Acute and convalescent COVID-19 specimens originated in the United States, Italy and Spain.

Profiling relied on immunoSEQ multiplex PCR, and the TCRdb table lists in-frame clones only, not all of them. The sample yields approximately 220,000 clones, about 88% seen once. CDR1 and CDR2 from the germline V gene are MDHEN and SYDVKM. The CDR3 totals 16 residues. Trimming removed 4 bases from V and 4 bases from J, with 19 bases in between. The sequencing input was peripheral blood. The gene calls are TRBV28 and TRBJ1-2; tentatively, D is TRBD1 (5 bases). The clonotype originates from a man in his fifties or sixties who had recovered from COVID-19. Here the CDR3 reads CASSSKSGLRSYGYTF. The CDR3 DNA sequence: TGTGCCAGCAGTTCCAAATCGGGACTCCGGTCCTATGGCTACACCTTC.